A single sample gave rise to the 5 T cell receptor beta chains below, sequenced in a study of cytomegalovirus exposure and HLA in healthy donors. This PCR relied on a set of 60 Vbeta primers and 13 Jbeta primers. Produced via immunoSEQ multiplex PCR; TCRdb's table is partial and in-frame only. The sample consists of approximately 210,000 clones, over 75% of them appearing once. Material for sequencing was PBMCs. The source of these receptors is a man aged 18-30 years in good health and CMV-seronegative.

The chain combines TRBV7-3 with TRBJ2-7, with D perhaps TRBD2 (6 bases). Trimming removed 5 bases at V and 4 bases at J, with 18 bases between. Looked up from germline, CDR1 is SGHTA and CDR2 is FQGTGA. The CDR3 runs to 15 residues. The CDR3 is CASSTLTGTFYEQYF. CDR3 DNA sequence: TGTGCCAGCAGCACGCTAACCGGGACTTTTTACGAGCAGTACTTC. Variable domain in full (rest from reference TRBV7-3 and TRBJ2-7): GAGVSQTPSNKVTEKGKYVELRCDPISGHTALYWYRQSLGQGPEFLIYFQGTGAADDSGLPNDRFFAVRPEGSVSTLKIQRTERGDSAVYLCASSTLTGTFYEQYFGPGTRLTVT.

The J gene is TRBJ2-7, the V gene TRBV4-3, with 7 positions matching TRBD2. V lost 0 bases and J lost 0; bases outside the gene matches: 2. The CDR3 spans 15 residues. Germline V gene sequence: CDR1 LGHNA, CDR2 YSLEER. The CDR3: CASSQDASGSYEQYF. CDR3 bases: TGCGCCAGCAGCCAAGACGCTAGCGGCTCCTACGAGCAGTACTTC.

The CDR3 DNA sequence: TGTGCCATCGGAGAGGGGGCGCGGAGCACCGGGGAGCTGTTTTTT. Translation: CAIGEGARSTGELFF. The chain is built from TRBV10-3 and TRBJ2-2; 7 nucleotides line up with TRBD1. Germline CDR1 is ENHRY and CDR2 is SYGVKD. CDR3 size: 15 residues. With V trimmed by 8 bases and J by 4 bases, 10 bases remained unmatched.

The chain is built from TRBV4-2 and TRBJ2-1; 7 positions match TRBD1. There are 18 residues in the CDR3. V shed 0 bases, J shed 0 bases, and the junction held 8 bases outside the gene matches. The germline V gene encodes CDR1 LGHNA and CDR2 YNFKEQ. The DNA for the CDR3 is TGTGCCAGCAGCCAAGATCTCGTCTCAGGGGGCTCCTACAATGAGCAGTTCTTC. It encodes CASSQDLVSGGSYNEQFF.

This clone occurred a few times. CDR3 DNA sequence: TGTGCCAGCAGTTTATCGTTAAGCAGGGTCCTCTCCTACAATGAGCAGTTCTTC. The encoded protein is CASSLSLSRVLSYNEQFF. V and J are TRBV27 and TRBJ2-1; maybe TRBD1 (5 bases). Germline loops: CDR1 MNHEY, CDR2 SMNVEV (reference sequence). The CDR3 is 18 residues long. The germline V and J ends were trimmed by 0 bases and 0 bases, with 15 bases remaining between them.